This TCR beta chain was obtained from a study of blood T cell repertoires in COVID-19. Overall study context: The United States, Italy and Spain supplied acute and convalescent COVID-19 samples. In each case, the material was cDNA or gDNA derived from T cells, B-cell-depleted T cells, or PBMCs.

Sequencing used immunoSEQ multiplex PCR; TCRdb keeps in-frame clones, though not all of them. The sample includes some 230,000 clones, roughly 83% of them seen just once. Recruits, aged roughly 18 to 95 years, lived in under 25 US areas. Assignments of participants to cohorts depended upon their own reported clinical history. This CDR3 is 15 amino acids long. CDR1 is MNHEY, CDR2 SMNVEV, per germline (reference sequence). The junction had 9 bases not matched to a gene; V was cut back by 4 bases and J by 4 bases. Sequencing used PBMCs or T cells enriched from blood (not recorded which). The chain joins TRBV27 to TRBJ1-1, with 7 bases fitting TRBD1. The sequence came from a middle-aged woman with acute COVID-19. The CDR3 loop is CASSSRGGGATEAFF. The CDR3 DNA sequence: TGTGCCAGCAGTTCCCGAGGGGGCGGAGCCACTGAAGCTTTCTTT.